This TCR beta chain was captured in a study of blood T cell repertoires in COVID-19. About the study: Some COVID-19 samples were acute and others convalescent; all came from the United States, Italy and Spain.

This clone was recorded once. Per germline, CDR1 LNHDA and CDR2 SQIVND (reference sequence). This CDR3 has 12 amino acids. The germline V and J ends were trimmed by 8 bases and 1 base, with 8 bases remaining between them. Participant ages covered about 18 to 100 years across 24 US areas. Up to 2 weeks before entering the study, exposed participants had met a COVID-19 case. Per the original data handling: Amplification from reference gene primers served as the basis for estimated nucleated cell counts. Only in-frame clones appear in the TCRdb table, and some are missing; sequencing was by immunoSEQ multiplex PCR. V and J calls and clone size come straight from that table; D and trimming were deduced from the DNA. Of hundreds of thousands of clones listed, around four fifths are singletons.

Source material: PBMCs or T cells enriched from blood (not recorded which). The V call is TRBV19, the J call TRBJ1-2; no reliable D call. The TCR comes from a woman aged 45-60 years who had been exposed to COVID-19. Here the CDR3 reads CASEGLNYGYTF. In nucleotides, the CDR3 is TGTGCCAGTGAAGGACTTAACTATGGCTACACCTTC.